This entry lists 25 T cell receptor beta chains sequenced from one sample in a study of patients and donors after allogeneic stem cell transplantation. TCRdb independently ran MiXCR on the RT-PCR reads; one entry per CDR3 protein. Of under 35,000 distinct CDR3 sequences listed, roughly 38% are singletons. The sample consisted of blood, either unsorted or a sorted T cell fraction (not recorded which). Receptors were obtained from a human donor who was either an allogeneic HSCT recipient or a stem cell or donor lymphocyte infusion donor (not recorded which). It is not recorded whose cells these are; they may come from a transplant donor.

The J gene is TRBJ1-5, the V gene TRBV12-3 or TRBV12-4; D uncertain. The CDR3 covers 13 residues. V lost 5 bases to trimming and J lost 4 bases, with 9 bases between them. CDR3 region: CASSMVGNQPQHF. CDR3 coding DNA: TGTGCCAGCAGTATGGTGGGTAATCAGCCCCAGCATTTT.

V and J are TRBV28 and TRBJ2-7; 9 bases map to TRBD1. Trimming removed 5 bases from V and 3 bases from J; junction bases left unmatched: 11. This CDR3 spans 16 amino acids. Germline CDR1 is MDHEN and CDR2 is SYDVKM. The DNA for the CDR3 is TGTGCCAGCAGTCCCTTGGGGACAGGGCCTTTCTACGAGCAGTACGTC. Amino acid sequence: CASSPLGTGPFYEQYV.

The CDR3 nucleotides are TGTGCCAGCAGCTTAGTCGACTATGGCTACACCTTC. It encodes CASSLVDYGYTF. The chain combines TRBV7-2 with TRBJ1-2; D gene ambiguous. CDR1 is SGHTA and CDR2 is FQGNSA in the germline V gene. The CDR3 runs 12 residues. V shed 1 base and J shed 3 bases, with 3 bases lying between them.

V is TRBV11-2 and J is TRBJ2-1; D not certain. Germline V CDR1 and CDR2: SGHAT, FQNNGV. The CDR3 length is 11 residues. V was shortened by 0 bases and J by 13 bases, with 7 bases between the two germline ends. The CDR3: CASSLDFPQFF. CDR3 bases: TGTGCCAGCAGCTTAGATTTCCCACAGTTCTTC.

The chain employs TRBV5-1 and TRBJ1-1; 7 nucleotides line up with TRBD1. V shed 3 bases, J shed 1 base, and the junction held 3 bases outside the gene matches. In germline, CDR1 is SGHRS, CDR2 YFSETQ. The CDR3 has 14 amino acids. DNA of the CDR3: TGCGCCAGCAGCTGGGGGGACAGGAACACTGAAGCTTTCTTT. It yields the protein CASSWGDRNTEAFF.

The genes are TRBV20-1 and TRBJ2-3, with 10 bases matching TRBD1. The CDR3 has 15 residues. The junction had 8 bases not matched to a gene; V was cut back by 6 bases and J by 2 bases. Germline assignment: CDR1 DFQATT and CDR2 SNEGSKA (reference sequence). The CDR3: CSATRDRGVTDTQYF. In DNA, the CDR3 is TGCAGTGCCACGAGGGACAGGGGTGTCACAGATACGCAGTATTTT.

This chain joins TRBV16 and TRBJ2-1, with D tentatively TRBD1 (6 bases). V was pared by 0 bases and J by 8 bases, with 11 bases between. The CDR3 totals 14 residues. Looked up from germline, CDR1 is KGHSY and CDR2 is FQNENV. CDR3 amino acids: CASSQSGRGHEQFF. The CDR3 DNA sequence: TGTGCCAGCAGCCAATCGGGCAGGGGCCATGAGCAGTTCTTC.

This clonotype was found a few times. The chain combines TRBV7-2 with TRBJ1-1; 10 bases match TRBD1. CDR1 and CDR2 from the germline V gene are SGHTA and FQGNSA. CDR3 length: 17 residues. J lost 1 base, V lost 4 bases, and 9 bases had no gene match. The DNA of the CDR3 is TGTGCCAGCAGCTCGCATCCGGGACAGGGGCGGAACACTGAAGCTTTCTTT. This sequence encodes CASSSHPGQGRNTEAFF.

The chain combines TRBV20-1 with TRBJ2-7, with D unresolved. The CDR3 covers 13 residues. CDR1 is DFQATT, CDR2 SNEGSKA, per germline (reference sequence). Deletions cut 4 bases from V and 2 bases from J, with 12 bases between. The CDR3 nucleotides read TGCAGTGCTACAGCGCACCGACCCTACGAGCAGTACTTC. This translates into CSATAHRPYEQYF.

This clonotype occurred once. The CDR3 loop is CSLKGLAGGSSYNEQFF. The CDR3 DNA follows: TGCAGCCTTAAGGGACTAGCGGGAGGGAGCTCCTACAATGAGCAGTTCTTC. The chain links TRBV29-1 to TRBJ2-1; 16 bases are a match to TRBD2. CDR3 length equals 17 residues. Germline trimming cut 8 bases from V and 0 bases from J; bases unmatched to any gene: 7. The germline CDR1 and CDR2 sequences are SQVTM and ANQGSEA.

This clonotype appeared many times. This rearrangement joins TRBV2 to TRBJ2-5; 7 bases match TRBD1. J was trimmed by 1 base and V by 5 bases; bases with no gene match: 1. CDR1 and CDR2 from the germline V gene are SNHLY and FYNNEI. CDR3 length equals 13 residues. For the CDR3, the DNA is TGTGCCAGCAGTAGGGACAGCCAAGAGACCCAGTACTTC. This codes for CASSRDSQETQYF.

The CDR3 nucleotides read TGCAGTGGCGAGAGGGTGGATGAGCAGTTCTTC. Residues: CSGERVDEQFF. This chain connects TRBV20-1 to TRBJ2-1; possible D gene TRBD2, 5 bases. The CDR3 loop spans 11 amino acids. V lost 7 bases, J lost 8 bases, and 12 bases lay in between. Germline V gene lookup returns CDR1 DFQATT and CDR2 SNEGSKA (reference sequence).

The chain recombines TRBV5-1 with TRBJ1-4; D call uncertain. Per germline, CDR1 SGHRS and CDR2 YFSETQ. The CDR3 extends over 14 amino acids. Trimming removed 4 bases at V and 0 bases at J, with 7 bases between. The CDR3 DNA sequence: TGCGCCAGCAGCCAGTCTGCAACTAATGAAAAACTGTTTTTT. It translates to CASSQSATNEKLFF. The whole variable domain, filled in from reference TRBV5-1 and TRBJ1-4, reads KAGVTQTPRYLIKTRGQQVTLSCSPISGHRSVSWYQQTPGQGLQFLFEYFSETQRNKGNFPGRFSGRQFSNSRSEMNVSTLELGDSALYLCASSQSATNEKLFFGSGTQLSVL.

The chain uses TRBV7-2 and TRBJ2-5, with 7 bases identical to TRBD2. This CDR3 has 14 amino acids. Trimming removed 4 bases from V and 2 bases from J; junction bases left unmatched: 4. Germline CDR1 is SGHTA and CDR2 is FQGNSA. The DNA of the CDR3 is TGTGCCAGCAGCTCCGGGACTAAACAAGAGACCCAGTACTTC. Its translation is CASSSGTKQETQYF. The full variable domain, its missing parts supplied by reference TRBV7-2 and TRBJ2-5, is GAGVSQSPSNKVTEKGKDVELRCDPISGHTALYWYRQSLGQGLEFLIYFQGNSAPDKSGLPSDRFSAERTGGSVSTLTIQRTQQEDSAVYLCASSSGTKQETQYFGPGTRLLVL.

This chain joins TRBV29-1 and TRBJ1-5; D uncertain. V lost 6 bases to trimming and J lost 8 bases, with 17 bases between them. In germline, CDR1 is SQVTM, CDR2 ANQGSEA. The CDR3 is made up of 13 amino acids. CDR3: CSVGEWGNEPQHF. The DNA of the CDR3 is TGCAGCGTGGGCGAGTGGGGTAATGAGCCCCAGCATTTT.

The chain uses TRBV29-1 and TRBJ1-3, with TRBD1 matching over 8 bases. Germline CDR1 reads SQVTM; CDR2 reads ANQGSEA. This CDR3 spans 13 amino acids. J gave up 4 bases and V 4 bases, and 3 bases lay outside the gene matches. The CDR3 sequence: CSVVGTGGNTIYF. CDR3 in DNA: TGCAGCGTTGTTGGGACAGGAGGAAACACCATATATTTT.

This chain uses TRBV5-1 with TRBJ2-3; D may be TRBD2 (6 bases). Germline-derived CDR1 and CDR2 are SGHRS and YFSETQ. The CDR3 runs to 14 residues. Trimming shortened V by 5 bases and J by 5 bases, and 15 bases separated the two germline ends. The CDR3 coding sequence is TGCGCCAGCAGTCTCCGGGACTGGAGAGATACGCAGTATTTT. The encoded protein is CASSLRDWRDTQYF.

This clonotype was counted between two and nine times. The rearrangement links TRBV3-1 to TRBJ1-1; D is uncertain. The V gene's germline CDR1 is LGHDT and CDR2 YNNKEL (reference sequence). This CDR3 is built from 13 residues. The V gene lost 1 base and the J gene lost 4 bases, with 7 bases spanning the gap. The DNA of the CDR3 is TGTGCCAGCAGCCAAGGGGTCCTCACTGAAGCTTTCTTT. It encodes CASSQGVLTEAFF. Based on the CDR3 plus reference TRBV3-1 and TRBJ1-1, the full variable domain is DTAVSQTPKYLVTQMGNDKSIKCEQNLGHDTMYWYKQDSKKFLKIMFSYNNKELIINETVPNRFSPKSPDKAHLNLHINSLELGDSAVYFCASSQGVLTEAFFGQGTRLTVV.

This clonotype was seen more than once but under ten times. The chain carries TRBV12-3 or TRBV12-4 and TRBJ1-5; D unresolved. V dropped 2 bases and J dropped 6 bases, with 8 bases sitting between them. The CDR3 is 13 amino acids. This CDR3 is CASSLSWGQPQHF. CDR3 coding DNA: TGTGCCAGCAGTTTAAGCTGGGGTCAGCCCCAGCATTTT.

The chain joins TRBV18 to TRBJ1-2; D may be TRBD1 (6 bases). In germline, CDR1 is KGHSH, CDR2 LQKENI. The V and J ends lost 3 bases and 3 bases respectively, with 8 bases between them. This CDR3 is 13 amino acids long. DNA for the CDR3: TGTGCCAGCTCACCCCAGGGGCACTATGGCTACACCTTC. Its translation is CASSPQGHYGYTF.

The rearrangement links TRBV16 to TRBJ1-5; D might be TRBD1 (5 bases). Per the germline V gene, CDR1 is KGHSY and CDR2 is FQNENV. The V gene lost 5 bases and the J gene lost 5 bases, with 16 bases spanning the gap. This CDR3 is built from 15 residues. CDR3 sequence: CASSDPVGTHQPQHF. The CDR3 bases are TGTGCCAGCAGCGATCCCGTCGGGACCCATCAGCCCCAGCATTTT.

The chain combines TRBV7-2 with TRBJ2-3, with D tentatively TRBD1 (6 bases). The germline V gene has CDR1 SGHTA and CDR2 FQGNSA. The length of the CDR3 is 14 residues. Trimming pared 2 bases from V and 2 bases from J, leaving 8 bases between. The CDR3 region is CASSLWDTTDTQYF. CDR3 nucleotides: TGTGCCAGCAGCTTATGGGACACCACAGATACGCAGTATTTT.

The chain links TRBV4-3 to TRBJ1-1; no firm D call. Per the germline V gene, CDR1 is LGHNA and CDR2 is YSLEER. The CDR3 has 12 residues. V was pared by 3 bases and J by 7 bases, with 9 bases between. This CDR3 reads CASSHGVSEAFF. The CDR3, as DNA: TGCGCCAGCAGCCATGGCGTCAGTGAAGCTTTCTTT.

This clonotype was detected ten times or more. This chain joins TRBV7-9 and TRBJ1-6; the D is unclear. Deletions cut 6 bases from V and 11 bases from J, with 11 bases between. CDR1 is SEHNR, CDR2 FQNEAQ, per germline (reference sequence). The CDR3 runs 12 residues. CDR3 coding DNA: TGTGCCAGCAGTACCGGCGGGACACCCCTCCACTTT. Translation gives CASSTGGTPLHF. Drawing the rest from reference TRBV7-9 and TRBJ1-6, the complete variable domain is DTGVSQNPRHKITKRGQNVTFRCDPISEHNRLYWYRQTLGQGPEFLTYFQNEAQLEKSRLLSDRFSAERPKGSFSTLEIQRTEQGDSAMYLCASSTGGTPLHFGNGTRLTVT.

The gene calls are TRBV20-1 and TRBJ2-7; 12 nucleotides align to TRBD2. V lost 5 bases to trimming and J lost 3 bases; unmatched junction nucleotides: 5. Germline V gives CDR1 DFQATT, CDR2 SNEGSKA (reference sequence). The CDR3 sequence is 14 residues long. The CDR3 sequence is CSASPGLAGYEQYF. The DNA for the CDR3 is TGCAGTGCTTCCCCGGGACTAGCGGGCTACGAGCAGTACTTC.